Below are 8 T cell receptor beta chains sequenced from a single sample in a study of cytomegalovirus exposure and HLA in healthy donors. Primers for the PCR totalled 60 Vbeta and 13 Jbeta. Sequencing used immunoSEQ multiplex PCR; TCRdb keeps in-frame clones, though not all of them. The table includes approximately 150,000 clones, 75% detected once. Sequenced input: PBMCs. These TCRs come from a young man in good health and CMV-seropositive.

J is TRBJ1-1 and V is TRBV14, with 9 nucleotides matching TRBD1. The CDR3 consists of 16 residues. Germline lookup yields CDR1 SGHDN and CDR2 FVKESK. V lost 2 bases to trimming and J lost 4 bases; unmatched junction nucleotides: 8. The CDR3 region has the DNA TGTGCCAGCAGCCAAACAACAGGGGGCGGTGGCACTGAAGCTTTCTTT. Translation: CASSQTTGGGGTEAFF. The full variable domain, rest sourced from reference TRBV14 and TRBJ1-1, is EAGVTQFPSHSVIEKGQTVTLRCDPISGHDNLYWYRRVMGKEIKFLLHFVKESKQDESGMPNNRFLAERTGGTYSTLKVQPAELEDSGVYFCASSQTTGGGGTEAFFGQGTRLTVV.

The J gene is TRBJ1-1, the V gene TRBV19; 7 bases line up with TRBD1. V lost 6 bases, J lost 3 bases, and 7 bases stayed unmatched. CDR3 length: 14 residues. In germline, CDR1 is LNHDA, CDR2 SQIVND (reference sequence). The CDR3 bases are TGTGCCAGTAGCGACAGGGAAGTTTACACTGAAGCTTTCTTT. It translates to CASSDREVYTEAFF.

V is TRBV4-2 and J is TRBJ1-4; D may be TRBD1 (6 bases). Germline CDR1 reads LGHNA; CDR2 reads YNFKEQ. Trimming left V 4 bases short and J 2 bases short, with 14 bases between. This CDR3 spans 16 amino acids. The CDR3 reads CASSLVGADTNEKLFF. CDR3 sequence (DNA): TGTGCCAGCAGCCTAGTGGGGGCGGATACTAATGAAAAACTGTTTTTT.

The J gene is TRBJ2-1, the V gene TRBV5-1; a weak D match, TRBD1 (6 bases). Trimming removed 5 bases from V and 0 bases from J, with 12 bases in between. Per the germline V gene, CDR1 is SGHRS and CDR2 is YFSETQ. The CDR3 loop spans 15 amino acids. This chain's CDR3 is CASRSQGSSYNEQFF. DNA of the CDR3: TGCGCCAGCAGATCTCAGGGGTCCTCCTACAATGAGCAGTTCTTC.

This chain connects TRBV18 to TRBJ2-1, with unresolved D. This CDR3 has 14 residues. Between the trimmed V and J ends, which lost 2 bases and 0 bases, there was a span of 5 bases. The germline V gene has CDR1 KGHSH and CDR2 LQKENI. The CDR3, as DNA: TGTGCCAGCTCACCAGAGAGCTCCTACAATGAGCAGTTCTTC. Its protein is CASSPESSYNEQFF.

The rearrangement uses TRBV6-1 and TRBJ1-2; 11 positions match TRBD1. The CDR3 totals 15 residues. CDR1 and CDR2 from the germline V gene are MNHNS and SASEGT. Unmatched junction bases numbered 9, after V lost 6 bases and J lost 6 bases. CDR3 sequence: CASSLKGQGVHGYTF. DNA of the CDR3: TGTGCCAGCAGCCTCAAGGGACAGGGGGTTCATGGCTACACCTTC.

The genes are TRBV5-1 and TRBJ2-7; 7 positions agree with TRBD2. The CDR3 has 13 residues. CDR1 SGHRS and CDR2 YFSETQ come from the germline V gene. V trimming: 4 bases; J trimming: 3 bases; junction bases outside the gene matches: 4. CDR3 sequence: CASSLRGDYEQYF. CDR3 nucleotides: TGCGCCAGCAGCCTACGGGGGGACTACGAGCAGTACTTC.

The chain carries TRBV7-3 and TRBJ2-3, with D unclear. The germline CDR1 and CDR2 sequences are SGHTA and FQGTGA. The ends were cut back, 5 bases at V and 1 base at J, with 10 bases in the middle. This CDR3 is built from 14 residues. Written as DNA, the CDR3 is TGTGCCAGCAGCCCTACCCAACGCACAGATACGCAGTATTTT. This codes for CASSPTQRTDTQYF.